A single count supports the clone carrying this T cell receptor (beta chain). Its antigen is undetermined. The data belong to a study of cytotoxic CD8 clonotypes in ibrutinib-treated CLL. As for the study in general: By median roughly 69 months, roughly twelve had progressed and around 14 stayed remitted; responses had been 2 complete and some 24 partial. The response samples were taken once patients had been treated for a median of around eleven months, range 6 to 36.

Depths of 1 in 200,000 to 1 in 1 million T cells were the sequencing target. Here immunoSEQ multiplex PCR was the method, and the copy in TCRdb shows in-frame clones only, minus some. The sample has 150,000 or so clones; roughly 88% are singletons. Notes on the study in general: Clonality increased with ibrutinib response but returned toward baseline at progression.

V lost 4 bases to trimming and J lost 10 bases, with 17 bases between them. CDR3 length: 14 residues. Germline V gene data show CDR1 as SGHRS and CDR2 as YFSETQ. This material consisted of PBMCs, taken at disease progression, from a patient treated with ibrutinib. The receptor comes from a human donor with chronic lymphocytic leukemia. This sequence joins TRBV5-1 and TRBJ1-4; D gene ambiguous. The CDR3 DNA reads TGCGCCAGCAGCACTCCCAGGACGGGCTCAAAACTGTTTTTT. This sequence encodes CASSTPRTGSKLFF.